This passage covers 25 T cell receptor beta chains from one sample sequenced in a study of T cells in Graves' hyperthyroidism and ophthalmopathy. TCR beta CDR3 regions were amplified from RNA transcripts. RT-PCR in the first round (using the HTBI primer set) targeted the TCR CDR3. TCRdb redid the calling of the multiplex PCR reads with MiXCR, one entry per CDR3 protein. The sample includes fewer than 900,000 distinct CDR3 sequences, around a sixth of them seen just once. Input material: blood. The origin of the receptors is a woman aged 45-65 years with Graves' hyperthyroidism that later progressed to Graves' ophthalmopathy.

This clonotype was seen a single time. A much larger clone sits a single nucleotide away, making a read error possible. The chain joins TRBV18 to TRBJ2-3; D gene ambiguous. Per the germline V gene, CDR1 is KGHSH and CDR2 is LQKENI. The ends were cut back, 2 bases at V and 0 bases at J, with 15 bases in the middle. The CDR3 consists of 17 residues. The DNA of the CDR3 is TGTGCCAGCTCACCAAATCAAATCGAGTCTAGCACAGATACGCAGTATTTT. It is translated as CASSPNQIESSTDTQYF.

The sample holds many counts of this clonotype. The chain uses TRBV18 and TRBJ2-1; perhaps TRBD2 as D (6 bases). The CDR3 runs 17 residues. Deletions cut 4 bases from V and 2 bases from J, with 18 bases between. Per the germline V gene, CDR1 is KGHSH and CDR2 is LQKENI. The CDR3 sequence is CASSRAPAGPTYNEQFF. The CDR3 DNA follows: TGTGCCAGCTCACGGGCCCCCGCGGGGCCCACCTACAATGAGCAGTTCTTC. Filled out from reference TRBV18 and TRBJ2-1, the complete variable domain reads NAGVMQNPRHLVRRRGQEARLRCSPMKGHSHVYWYRQLPEEGLKFMVYLQKENIIDESGMPKERFSAEFPKEGPSILRIQQVVRGDSAAYFCASSRAPAGPTYNEQFFGPGTRLTVL.

There are a few counts of this clonotype. The genes are TRBV19 and TRBJ2-3, with D uncertain. The CDR3 contains 17 residues. Trimming shortened V by 0 bases and J by 0 bases, and 13 bases separated the two germline ends. Germline-derived CDR1 and CDR2 are LNHDA and SQIVND (reference sequence). The CDR3 is CASSIEPSPPSTDTQYF. CDR3 nucleotide sequence: TGTGCCAGTAGTATAGAACCCTCCCCGCCCAGCACAGATACGCAGTATTTT.

This clonotype occurred many times. The chain couples TRBV6-2 or TRBV6-3 to TRBJ1-4; D is uncertain. Between the trimmed V and J ends, which lost 2 bases and 0 bases, there was a span of 7 bases. The CDR3 extends over 15 amino acids. Germline V gene lookup returns CDR1 MNHEY and CDR2 SVGEGT. CDR3 coding DNA: TGTGCCAGCAGTTACAATGCCGCAACTAATGAAAAACTGTTTTTT. Its translation is CASSYNAATNEKLFF.

This clonotype was seen a handful of times. The chain uses TRBV15 and TRBJ2-3, with 8 bases lining up with TRBD2. The J segment lost 1 base and the V segment lost 0 bases, leaving 0 bases of the junction unmatched. The CDR3 extends over 15 amino acids. CDR1 LNHNV and CDR2 YYDKDF come from the germline V gene (reference sequence). CDR3 nucleotide sequence: TGTGCCACCAGCAGAGAGGGACTAGGCACAGATACGCAGTATTTT. Protein: CATSREGLGTDTQYF.

This clonotype was detected ten times or more. The V gene is TRBV18, the J gene TRBJ2-7; unclear D gene. Looked up from germline, CDR1 is KGHSH and CDR2 is LQKENI. The CDR3 spans 14 residues. V lost 3 bases and J 0 bases, leaving 9 bases between the germline ends. The CDR3 DNA reads as TGTGCCAGCTCACCGAGTCAGCCCTCCTACGAGCAGTACTTC. It yields the protein CASSPSQPSYEQYF.

CDR3 protein: CAITEAYNEQFF. The DNA of the CDR3 is TGTGCCATCACAGAGGCGTACAATGAGCAGTTCTTC. The chain employs TRBV27 and TRBJ2-1; D remains ambiguous. V lost 10 bases, J lost 4 bases, and 11 bases lay in between. CDR3 length equals 12 residues. Germline V gene sequence: CDR1 MNHEY, CDR2 SMNVEV (reference sequence).

The V call is TRBV6-1, the J call TRBJ1-1; the D is unclear. V gave up 3 bases and J gave up 1 base, with 15 bases separating them. The CDR3 runs 16 residues. Germline values: CDR1 MNHNS, CDR2 SASEGT. The chain's CDR3 is CASSDQGLTRNTEAFF. The DNA of the CDR3 is TGTGCCAGCAGTGACCAAGGGCTTACGCGGAACACTGAAGCTTTCTTT.

The CDR3 loop is CASRPGEGTEAFF. The CDR3 DNA reads TGCGCCAGCAGACCAGGGGAAGGCACTGAAGCTTTCTTT. The chain has TRBV10-2 and TRBJ1-1; possible D gene TRBD1, 6 bases. CDR3 length: 13 amino acids. V lost 6 bases and J lost 4, with 12 bases in between. The germline gives CDR1 WSHSY, CDR2 SAAADI.

The chain has TRBV5-1 and TRBJ2-5; D might be TRBD2 (5 bases). The V gene's germline CDR1 is SGHRS and CDR2 YFSETQ. The length of the CDR3 is 15 residues. V lost 0 bases and J 1 base, leaving 10 bases between the germline ends. The CDR3: CASSLEERIQETQYF. The CDR3 DNA reads TGCGCCAGCAGCTTGGAGGAGCGGATCCAAGAGACCCAGTACTTC.

This clonotype was picked up a small number of times. A much larger clonotype is one base distant, so this may be a read error. CDR3 amino acids: CASSLAGANALTF. The CDR3 bases are TGTGCCAGCAGTTTAGCCGGGGCCAACGCCCTGACTTTC. V and J are TRBV12-3 or TRBV12-4 and TRBJ2-6; the D gene could be TRBD1 or TRBD2 (5 bases each). This CDR3 has 13 amino acids.

This clonotype was recorded at least ten times. V is TRBV6-5 and J is TRBJ2-7, with D maybe TRBD2 (7 bases). V gave up 1 base and J gave up 4 bases, with 17 bases separating them. The CDR3 is 16 residues long. The germline V gene has CDR1 MNHEY and CDR2 SVGAGI. Here the CDR3 DNA reads TGTGCCAGCAGTTACTGGGACAACGGGGGGTTTTACGAGCAGTACTTC. Protein sequence: CASSYWDNGGFYEQYF.

This clonotype was recorded at least ten times. The chain uses TRBV3-1 and TRBJ2-3; the D call may be TRBD1 or TRBD2 (6 bases each). Germline CDR1 reads LGHDT; CDR2 reads YNNKEL (reference sequence). The CDR3 runs to 19 residues. V was clipped by 1 base and J by 3 bases, with 23 bases between them. The CDR3 sequence is CASSQVRGPRAADTDTQYF. The CDR3 DNA reads as TGTGCCAGCAGCCAAGTACGGGGGCCTAGAGCGGCAGATACAGATACGCAGTATTTT.

On this clonotype: At one end the junction does not follow the germline gene, possibly because of a read error. The gene calls are TRBV20-1 and TRBJ2-1, with 7 bases lining up with TRBD2. Germline V gene data show CDR1 as DFQATT and CDR2 as SNEGSKA (reference sequence). The CDR3 consists of 16 residues. The CDR3 reads CSAQSGARSSYNGQFF. Written as DNA, the CDR3 is TGCAGTGCTCAGAGCGGGGCGAGGAGCTCCTACAATGGGCAGTTCTTC.

This clonotype was seen at least ten times. The chain combines TRBV7-8 with TRBJ1-2, with 9 bases lining up with TRBD1. V lost 5 bases and J lost 5; bases outside the gene matches: 9. The germline CDR1 and CDR2 sequences are SGHVS and FQNEAQ. This CDR3 has 15 amino acids. In nucleotides, the CDR3 is TGTGCCAGCAGCACAAGGGACAGGGATGGATATGGCTACACCTTC. It yields the protein CASSTRDRDGYGYTF. Variable domain in full (rest from reference TRBV7-8 and TRBJ1-2): GAGVSQSPRYKVAKRGQDVALRCDPISGHVSLFWYQQALGQGPEFLTYFQNEAQLDKSGLPSDRFFAERPEGSVSTLKIQRTQQEDSAVYLCASSTRDRDGYGYTFGSGTRLTVV.

This clonotype came up many times. The chain recombines TRBV5-1 with TRBJ2-1; D possibly corresponds to TRBD2 (6 bases). CDR1 and CDR2 (germline): SGHRS, YFSETQ. This CDR3 is 15 amino acids long. The V gene lost 5 bases and the J gene lost 6 bases, with 18 bases spanning the gap. Here the CDR3 reads CASRLLGGAPNEQFF. CDR3 sequence (DNA): TGCGCCAGCAGGTTGCTCGGGGGTGCTCCCAATGAGCAGTTCTTC.

This clonotype was detected ten times or more. The genes are TRBV5-1 and TRBJ2-7, with 10 bases that match TRBD2. In germline, CDR1 is SGHRS, CDR2 YFSETQ. The CDR3 length is 15 residues. Trimming took 5 bases from V and 5 from J; bases not matched to a gene: 10. The chain's CDR3 is CASRFLGTSVDEQYF. CDR3 DNA sequence: TGCGCCAGCAGGTTCCTCGGGACTAGCGTCGACGAGCAGTACTTC. Supplemented by reference TRBV5-1 and TRBJ2-7, the full variable domain reads KAGVTQTPRYLIKTRGQQVTLSCSPISGHRSVSWYQQTPGQGLQFLFEYFSETQRNKGNFPGRFSGRQFSNSRSEMNVSTLELGDSALYLCASRFLGTSVDEQYFGPGTRLTVT.

The chain recombines TRBV5-1 with TRBJ2-1, with D hard to call. Per germline, CDR1 SGHRS and CDR2 YFSETQ. V lost 4 bases, J lost 2 bases, and 16 bases lay in between. CDR3 length equals 16 residues. For the CDR3, the DNA is TGCGCCAGCAGCAAAAATGACGAGACACCCTACAATGAGCAGTTCTTC. This translates into CASSKNDETPYNEQFF.

This clonotype has only a few counts. This chain links TRBV2 with TRBJ2-2, with D unclear. The CDR3 has 14 amino acids. Germline CDR1 SNHLY, CDR2 FYNNEI. V dropped 1 base and J dropped 0 bases, with 3 bases sitting between them. CDR3 in amino acids: CASSEDSNTGELFF. CDR3 bases: TGTGCCAGCAGTGAAGACTCGAACACCGGGGAGCTGTTTTTT. Together with reference TRBV2 and TRBJ2-2, the CDR3 gives the full variable domain: EPEVTQTPSHQVTQMGQEVILRCVPISNHLYFYWYRQILGQKVEFLVSFYNNEISEKSEIFDDQFSVERPDGSNFTLKIRSTKLEDSAMYFCASSEDSNTGELFFGEGSRLTVL.

A remark on this clonotype: Given a much more abundant clone one base away, this may be a read error. The chain couples TRBV12-3 or TRBV12-4 to TRBJ1-2; tentatively, D is TRBD1 (5 bases). V lost 7 bases, J lost 4 bases, and 16 bases lay in between. The CDR3 loop spans 14 amino acids. CDR3: CASTRDRKVYGYTF. The CDR3 DNA is TGTGCCAGCACCCGGGACCGGAAGGTCTATGGCTACACCTTC.

This clonotype was observed a single time. This chain connects TRBV20-1 to TRBJ1-3, with D unclear. This CDR3 region has 15 residues. Germline-derived CDR1 and CDR2 are DFQATT and SNEGSKA (reference sequence). The V end lost 3 bases, the J end lost 0 bases, and 12 bases lay between the germline ends. The DNA of the CDR3 is TGCAGTGCTAGTTCCGGACTCTCCTCTGGAAACACCATATATTTT. This encodes CSASSGLSSGNTIYF.

This clonotype was observed a handful of times. V is TRBV18 and J is TRBJ2-3; TRBD2 might be the D (6 bases). This CDR3 comprises 15 residues. Trimming pared 6 bases from V and 6 bases from J, leaving 19 bases between. The germline CDR1 and CDR2 sequences are KGHSH and LQKENI. The CDR3 loop reads CASSPIRGGPDTQYF. As DNA, the CDR3 is TGTGCCAGCTCCCCGATCCGGGGAGGACCCGATACGCAGTATTTT.

The chain has TRBV5-1 and TRBJ2-7, with 8 nucleotides matching TRBD1. This CDR3 has 14 amino acids. The germline gives CDR1 SGHRS, CDR2 YFSETQ. The J segment lost 4 bases and the V segment lost 3 bases, leaving 6 bases of the junction unmatched. In DNA, the CDR3 is TGCGCCAGCAGCTGGACAGGGAAGTCATACGAGCAGTACTTC. Translated, it gives CASSWTGKSYEQYF.

This clonotype has only a few counts. J is TRBJ1-1 and V is TRBV18; D uncertain. The CDR3 has 14 residues. Germline CDR1 and CDR2: KGHSH and LQKENI. Trimming stripped 3 bases from V and 1 base from J, with 9 bases between. CDR3 coding DNA: TGTGCCAGCTCACCGAGGGAGAGGAACACTGAAGCTTTCTTT. Its protein product is CASSPRERNTEAFF.

This clonotype occurred a few times. V is TRBV7-9 and J is TRBJ2-3; D might be TRBD2 (5 bases). The V gene lost 5 bases and the J gene lost 2 bases, with 17 bases spanning the gap. CDR1 is SEHNR, CDR2 FQNEAQ, per germline (reference sequence). This CDR3 is built from 16 residues. CDR3 bases: TGTGCCAGCAGCACTCTATCCACCGGGGACACAGATACGCAGTATTTT. Its protein product is CASSTLSTGDTDTQYF.